Below, 27 T cell receptor beta chains from the same sample are listed, as sequenced in a study of blood T cell repertoires in COVID-19 (dated by TCRdb to about 2020). The library was obtained by the immunoSEQ multiplex PCR assay. TCRdb mirrors the immuneACCESS table, restricted to in-frame sequences. Some clones are absent from its copies; in checked studies, under half trace to an unresolved V gene, and the reason for the others is unknown. The sample includes 430,000 or so clones, with approximately 88% observed a single time. The ten largest clones capture roughly 1.9% of the sample. The specimen sequenced was PBMCs or T cells enriched from blood (not recorded which). These receptors came from a woman aged 40 to 50 who had recovered from COVID-19.

There are a few counts of this clone. The gene calls are TRBV19 and TRBJ2-7, with 11 nucleotides matching TRBD2. Germline V lookup: CDR1 LNHDA, CDR2 SQIVND (reference sequence). This CDR3 contains 17 residues. Germline trimming cut 8 bases from V and 0 bases from J; bases unmatched to any gene: 12. The chain's CDR3 is CASAPLAGGSSSYEQYF. CDR3 DNA: TGTGCCAGTGCCCCCCTAGCGGGAGGCTCGAGCTCCTACGAGCAGTACTTC.

The chain has TRBV2 and TRBJ1-6; D is perhaps TRBD1 (5 bases). The ends were cut back, 4 bases at V and 5 bases at J, with 12 bases in the middle. The CDR3 has 15 amino acids. Germline values: CDR1 SNHLY, CDR2 FYNNEI. CDR3 sequence (DNA): TGTGCCAGCAGTGTCCGCAGGGCCCATAATTCACCCCTCCACTTT. Translated: CASSVRRAHNSPLHF.

CDR3 loop: CASSYQREGRDEQYF. As DNA, the CDR3 is TGTGCCAGCAGCTACCAGCGGGAGGGCCGGGACGAGCAGTACTTC. V and J are TRBV7-6 and TRBJ2-7; 10 nucleotides agree with TRBD2. This CDR3 has 15 amino acids. With 4 bases clipped from V and 5 bases from J, the junction kept 8 bases outside the gene matches. Looked up from germline, CDR1 is SGHVS and CDR2 is FNYEAQ.

Comment on this clone: An end of the junction does not agree with germline; a read error may underlie this. The genes are TRBV7-7 and TRBJ1-5; no clear D gene. The CDR3 covers 13 residues. From germline, CDR1 is SSHAT and CDR2 FNYEAQ (reference sequence). The DNA for the CDR3 is TGTGCTAGCAGCCCAGGATTCGGTCAGCCCCAGCATTTT. Amino acids: CASSPGFGQPQHF.

This rearrangement joins TRBV11-2 to TRBJ2-2, with D uncertain. The CDR3 consists of 15 residues. Deletions cut 2 bases from V and 1 base from J, with 8 bases between. The germline V gene encodes CDR1 SGHAT and CDR2 FQNNGV. The CDR3 DNA sequence: TGTGCCAGCAGCTTAAATGCAGAGAACACCGGGGAGCTGTTTTTT. This translates into CASSLNAENTGELFF.

The gene calls are TRBV4-1 and TRBJ2-1, with TRBD2 matching 11 bases. The germline gives CDR1 MGHRA, CDR2 YSYEKL. The CDR3 has 14 amino acids. Unmatched junction bases numbered 3, after V lost 6 bases and J lost 5 bases. CDR3 in amino acids: CASRLAGANNEQFF. The CDR3, as DNA: TGCGCCAGCAGACTAGCGGGAGCTAACAATGAGCAGTTCTTC.

The V call is TRBV24-1, the J call TRBJ2-1; 10 bases agree with TRBD1. This CDR3 spans 15 amino acids. The junction had 7 bases not matched to a gene; V was cut back by 4 bases and J by 8 bases. CDR1 and CDR2 (germline): KGHDR, SFDVKD. This chain's CDR3 is CATSDRDRGTDEQFF. Written as DNA, the CDR3 is TGTGCCACCAGTGACAGGGACAGGGGAACTGATGAGCAGTTCTTC.

The chain links TRBV5-1 to TRBJ1-1; a possible D gene is TRBD1 (6 bases). The V end was cut by 4 bases, the J end by 0 bases, with 19 bases between. The CDR3 runs to 17 residues. The V gene's germline CDR1 is SGHRS and CDR2 YFSETQ. CDR3 residues: CASSTVGGHYMNTEAFF. In DNA, the CDR3 is TGCGCCAGCAGCACGGTAGGGGGACACTATATGAACACTGAAGCTTTCTTT.

This clone was seen only once. The chain carries TRBV4-2 and TRBJ1-6, with D possibly being TRBD1 (5 bases). This CDR3 contains 17 residues. Germline V gene data show CDR1 as LGHNA and CDR2 as YNFKEQ. The ends were cut back, 4 bases at V and 6 bases at J, with 19 bases in the middle. Here the CDR3 DNA reads TGTGCCAGCAGCCGGATGGGATTGACAGCGCCTAATTCACCCCTCCACTTT. It encodes CASSRMGLTAPNSPLHF.

This sequence joins TRBV29-1 and TRBJ2-1, with D hard to call. In germline, CDR1 is SQVTM, CDR2 ANQGSEA. The V end was cut by 0 bases, the J end by 3 bases, with 12 bases between. The CDR3 contains 15 residues. CDR3 amino acids: CSVEDLSGSYNEQFF. In nucleotides, the CDR3 is TGCAGCGTTGAAGATCTTTCTGGCAGCTACAATGAGCAGTTCTTC.

This chain joins TRBV7-8 and TRBJ2-7; D is unclear. The CDR3 loop spans 13 amino acids. Trimming shortened V by 2 bases and J by 5 bases, and 10 bases separated the two germline ends. The germline CDR1 and CDR2 sequences are SGHVS and FQNEAQ. This CDR3 is CASSLTPENEQYF. CDR3 coding DNA: TGTGCCAGCAGCTTAACCCCCGAGAACGAGCAGTACTTC.

The J gene is TRBJ1-2, the V gene TRBV18; D uncertain. This CDR3 spans 16 amino acids. Trimming left V 3 bases short and J 1 base short, with 15 bases between. Germline assignment: CDR1 KGHSH and CDR2 LQKENI. CDR3 DNA sequence: TGTGCCAGCTCACCTGGTTTTACAGCCGATAACTATGGCTACACCTTC. It yields the protein CASSPGFTADNYGYTF.

This clone was seen once. The identical CDR3 is also encoded by other nucleotide sequences in the sample. The chain combines TRBV6-1 with TRBJ1-4, with 7 bases aligning to TRBD1. This CDR3 contains 15 residues. The germline gives CDR1 MNHNS, CDR2 SASEGT. Unmatched junction bases numbered 4, after V lost 1 base and J lost 5 bases. The CDR3 DNA follows: TGTGCCAGCAGTGAAGTGAGGGGGCGAAATGAAAAACTGTTTTTT. Its protein product is CASSEVRGRNEKLFF.

This clone was seen a single time. The chain is built from TRBV9 and TRBJ2-2, with 8 bases that match TRBD1. The J segment lost 3 bases and the V segment lost 3 bases, leaving 1 base of the junction unmatched. The CDR3 runs 14 residues. CDR1 and CDR2 from the germline V gene are SGDLS and YYNGEE. CDR3 in amino acids: CASSGTGHTGELFF. CDR3 in DNA: TGTGCCAGCAGCGGGACAGGGCACACCGGGGAGCTGTTTTTT.

This clone was seen only a few times. The chain has TRBV11-3 and TRBJ1-6; 9 bases match TRBD1. V was clipped by 3 bases and J by 7 bases; unmatched bases: 1. The length of the CDR3 is 14 residues. The germline V gene has CDR1 SGHNT and CDR2 YENEEA. In DNA form, the CDR3 reads TGTGCCAGCAGCTTCGACAGGGGGAATTCACCCCTCCACTTT. This encodes CASSFDRGNSPLHF.

The CDR3 bases are TGTGCCAGCAGTTTTACTAGCGGGAGAGTAGATACGCAGTATTTT. This codes for CASSFTSGRVDTQYF. The rearrangement joins TRBV6-2 or TRBV6-3 to TRBJ2-3; the match to TRBD2 covers 11 bases. There are 15 residues in the CDR3. Germline CDR1 reads MNHEY; CDR2 reads SVGEGT. V trimming: 4 bases; J trimming: 5 bases; junction bases outside the gene matches: 5.

The chain recombines TRBV6-5 with TRBJ2-7; 9 bases fit TRBD1. This CDR3 spans 15 amino acids. The V gene's germline CDR1 is MNHEY and CDR2 SVGAGI. Unmatched junction bases numbered 12, after V lost 6 bases and J lost 6 bases. The CDR3 spells CASSHRDRVQSEQYF. CDR3 nucleotide sequence: TGTGCCAGCAGCCACCGGGACAGGGTGCAGTCCGAGCAGTACTTC.

This chain joins TRBV5-6 and TRBJ2-1; D remains ambiguous. The CDR3 is 12 amino acids. In germline, CDR1 is SGHDT, CDR2 YYEEEE. Trimming removed 4 bases from V and 5 bases from J, with 7 bases in between. CDR3 DNA sequence: TGTGCCAGCAGCCCCGAGGACAATGAGCAGTTCTTC. It codes for CASSPEDNEQFF.

CDR3: CASSFERGSYNEQFF. As DNA, the CDR3 is TGTGCCAGCAGTTTCGAGCGGGGATCCTACAATGAGCAGTTCTTC. The rearrangement links TRBV27 to TRBJ2-1; the match to TRBD2 covers 7 bases. From germline, CDR1 is MNHEY and CDR2 SMNVEV (reference sequence). With 3 bases clipped from V and 1 base from J, the junction kept 3 bases outside the gene matches. The CDR3 spans 15 residues.

The chain joins TRBV7-8 to TRBJ2-7; tentatively, D is TRBD1 (5 bases). This CDR3 is built from 13 residues. Germline CDR1 reads SGHVS; CDR2 reads FQNEAQ. Trimming removed 7 bases from V and 7 bases from J, with 17 bases in between. DNA of the CDR3: TGTGCCAGCAACAAGGGGCCACTGGGAGAGCAGTACTTC. It translates to CASNKGPLGEQYF.

This chain links TRBV4-3 with TRBJ2-2; TRBD1 is a possible D gene (5 bases). CDR1 is LGHNA, CDR2 YSLEER, per germline. Deletions cut 0 bases from V and 2 bases from J, with 13 bases between. The CDR3 contains 17 residues. The CDR3, as DNA: TGCGCCAGCAGCCAAGATCTCGGCCAGGGTAACACCGGGGAGCTGTTTTTT. Its protein product is CASSQDLGQGNTGELFF.

This clone has just one count. This chain uses TRBV5-4 with TRBJ2-2, with a weak D call TRBD1 (6 bases). Germline CDR1 SGHNT, CDR2 YYREEE (reference sequence). The CDR3 runs 15 residues. Trimming shortened V by 3 bases and J by 1 base, and 10 bases separated the two germline ends. The CDR3 protein is CASSSGTLNTGELFF. CDR3 nucleotide sequence: TGTGCCAGCAGCTCCGGGACATTGAACACCGGGGAGCTGTTTTTT.

The table lists this clone with a count of one. The chain is built from TRBV7-2 and TRBJ1-4, with D maybe TRBD1 (5 bases). V was shortened by 4 bases and J by 1 base, with 10 bases between the two germline ends. Looked up from germline, CDR1 is SGHTA and CDR2 is FQGNSA. The CDR3 consists of 15 residues. CDR3 nucleotides: TGTGCCAGCAGCTGGGCCGGGGGAACTAATGAAAAACTGTTTTTT. Amino acids: CASSWAGGTNEKLFF.

The chain joins TRBV27 to TRBJ1-1; 8 bases align to TRBD1. Germline assignment: CDR1 MNHEY and CDR2 SMNVEV (reference sequence). This CDR3 contains 15 residues. Losses at the gene ends were 4 bases for V and 1 base for J; bases not matched to a gene: 5. CDR3 bases: TGTGCCAGCAGTTCATTAGGGACAGGGAACACTGAAGCTTTCTTT. It is translated as CASSSLGTGNTEAFF.

The rearrangement links TRBV4-3 to TRBJ2-1; D is uncertain. The CDR3 runs to 12 residues. Trimming removed 6 bases from V and 4 bases from J, with 7 bases in between. The germline gives CDR1 LGHNA, CDR2 YSLEER. CDR3 sequence: CASSATYNEQFF. The CDR3 DNA reads as TGCGCCAGCAGTGCTACTTACAATGAGCAGTTCTTC.

A note on this clone: The sample has other DNA sequences that encode this CDR3 too. The chain links TRBV18 to TRBJ1-5; unclear D gene. Between the trimmed V and J ends, which lost 1 base and 5 bases, there was a span of 6 bases. This CDR3 is 13 amino acids long. The V gene's germline CDR1 is KGHSH and CDR2 LQKENI. The CDR3 sequence: CASSPLTDQPQHF. CDR3 DNA sequence: TGTGCCAGCTCACCACTCACGGATCAGCCCCAGCATTTT.

J is TRBJ1-1 and V is TRBV14, with D uncertain. Germline V gene sequence: CDR1 SGHDN, CDR2 FVKESK. V was trimmed by 4 bases and J by 3 bases, leaving 12 bases between them. The CDR3 consists of 14 residues. For the CDR3, the DNA is TGTGCCAGCAGCCTGAGGAGGATGGACACTGAAGCTTTCTTT. Its protein is CASSLRRMDTEAFF.